What follows is one T cell receptor beta chain and its context. Its antigen is undetermined. This entry is derived from a study of Ad26.COV2.S vaccination and SARS-CoV-2 variants. The overall study: Intramuscular Ad26.COV2.S at 5x10^10 or 1x10^11 viral particles.

TCRdb's copy holds only in-frame clones and misses some; the assay was immunoSEQ multiplex PCR. The sample contains hundreds of thousands of clones, about 88% of which appear only once. General study points: Analyses that measured TCR breadth and depth may have underestimated total T cell responses. Substantial post-vaccination breadth of spike-specific CD8+ and CD4+ T cell responses was reported.

Described treatment: 19 received Ad26.COV2.S at low or high dose, single or two shots; 5 received placebo; per-sample allocation not given. Following the first vaccine or placebo injection, samples were taken on day 63. Boston hosted the donor, who was an adult aged 18-55 years. CDR1 is LGHDT, CDR2 YNNKEL, per germline (reference sequence). Unmatched junction bases numbered 19, after V lost 4 bases and J lost 0 bases. This CDR3 has 22 residues. This material consisted of peripheral blood, taken in a trial of Ad26.COV2.S vaccine versus placebo. The sequence derives from a person aged 18-60 years who received the Ad26.COV2.S COVID-19 vaccine or a placebo. The V gene is TRBV3-1 (or the pseudogene TRBV3-2), the J gene TRBJ2-1, with 12 bases aligning to TRBD2. CDR3 DNA sequence: TGTGCCAGCAGCCCCGAGATGGGGTCGAAACTAGCGGGGGGCAGCTCCTACAATGAGCAGTTCTTC. Amino acid sequence: CASSPEMGSKLAGGSSYNEQFF.